This T cell receptor beta chain was profiled in a study of cytomegalovirus exposure and HLA in healthy donors. This clone has a single count. The PCR contained 60 Vbeta and 13 Jbeta primers. Measured with immunoSEQ multiplex PCR; TCRdb has only the in-frame clones, and not every one. The repertoire holds about 190,000 clones, with 65% to 80% as singletons. Trimming pared 5 bases from V and 9 bases from J, leaving 18 bases between. This CDR3 spans 14 amino acids. Germline CDR1 and CDR2: SGHVS and FQNEAQ. This clonotype was sampled from a man younger than 45 in good health and CMV-seropositive. Source material: PBMCs. This sequence joins TRBV7-8 and TRBJ2-3; D is perhaps TRBD2 (6 bases). The CDR3 DNA reads as TGTGCCAGCAGCCCAGGGACTTCCGTCGGGACGCAGTATTTT. It specifies CASSPGTSVGTQYF. Using reference TRBV7-8 and TRBJ2-3 for the parts outside the CDR3, the full variable domain is GAGVSQSPRYKVAKRGQDVALRCDPISGHVSLFWYQQALGQGPEFLTYFQNEAQLDKSGLPSDRFFAERPEGSVSTLKIQRTQQEDSAVYLCASSPGTSVGTQYFGPGTRLTVL.